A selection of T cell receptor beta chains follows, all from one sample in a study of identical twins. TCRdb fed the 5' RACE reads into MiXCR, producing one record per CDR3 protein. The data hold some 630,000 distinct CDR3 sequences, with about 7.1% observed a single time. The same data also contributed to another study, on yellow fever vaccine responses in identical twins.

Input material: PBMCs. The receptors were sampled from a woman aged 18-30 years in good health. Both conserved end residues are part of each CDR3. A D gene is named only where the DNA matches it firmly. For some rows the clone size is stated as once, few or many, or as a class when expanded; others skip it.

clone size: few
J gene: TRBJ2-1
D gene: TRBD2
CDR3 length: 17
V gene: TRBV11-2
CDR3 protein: CASSPALAGDSYNEQFF
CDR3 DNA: TGTGCCAGCAGTCCGGCCTTAGCGGGAGACTCCTACAATGAGCAGTTCTTC

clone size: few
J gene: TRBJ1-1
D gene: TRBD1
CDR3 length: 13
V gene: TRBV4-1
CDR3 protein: CASSPTGEREAFF
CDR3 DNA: TGCGCCAGCAGCCCTACAGGGGAGCGAGAAGCTTTCTTT

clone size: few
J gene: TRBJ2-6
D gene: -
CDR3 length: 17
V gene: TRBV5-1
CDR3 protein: CASSLDRSSSGANVLTF
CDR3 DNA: TGCGCCAGCAGCTTGGATCGATCGAGCTCTGGGGCCAACGTCCTGACTTTC

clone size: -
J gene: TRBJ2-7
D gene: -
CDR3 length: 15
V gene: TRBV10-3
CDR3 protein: CAISESGLGTYEQYF
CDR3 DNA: TGTGCCATCAGTGAGTCGGGATTAGGTACCTACGAGCAGTACTTC

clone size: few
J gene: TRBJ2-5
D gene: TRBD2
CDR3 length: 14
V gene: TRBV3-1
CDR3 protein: CASSQRGGRETQYF
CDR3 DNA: TGTGCCAGCAGCCAACGCGGGGGGAGAGAGACCCAGTACTTC

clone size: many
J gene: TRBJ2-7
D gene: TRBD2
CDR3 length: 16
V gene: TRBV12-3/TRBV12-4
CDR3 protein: CASSRAPTSGLYEQYF
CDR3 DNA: TGTGCCAGCAGCCGGGCCCCGACTAGCGGATTGTACGAGCAGTACTTC

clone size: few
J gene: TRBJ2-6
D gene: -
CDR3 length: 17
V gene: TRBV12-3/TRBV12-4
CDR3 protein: CASSPSFGKSGANVLTF
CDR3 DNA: TGTGCCAGCAGCCCGTCTTTCGGGAAGTCTGGGGCCAACGTCCTGACTTTC

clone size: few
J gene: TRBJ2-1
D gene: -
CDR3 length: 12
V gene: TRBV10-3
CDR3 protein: CAISDGQNEQFF
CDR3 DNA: TGTGCCATCAGTGATGGACAGAATGAGCAGTTCTTC

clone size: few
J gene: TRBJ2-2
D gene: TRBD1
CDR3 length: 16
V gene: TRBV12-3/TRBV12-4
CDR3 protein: CASRQSGTGDTGELFF
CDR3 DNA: TGTGCCAGCAGACAATCCGGGACAGGGGACACCGGGGAGCTGTTTTTT

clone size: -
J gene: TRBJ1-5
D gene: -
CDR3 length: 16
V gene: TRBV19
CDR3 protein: CASTVGRGLENQPQHF
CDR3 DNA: TGTGCCAGTACCGTTGGGAGGGGACTGGAAAATCAGCCCCAGCATTTT

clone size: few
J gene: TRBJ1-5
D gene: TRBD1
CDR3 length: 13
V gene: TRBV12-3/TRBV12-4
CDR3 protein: CASSLIGGQPQHF
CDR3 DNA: TGTGCCAGCAGTCTTATAGGGGGCCAGCCCCAGCATTTT

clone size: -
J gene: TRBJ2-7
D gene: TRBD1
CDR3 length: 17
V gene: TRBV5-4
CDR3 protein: CASSSQKDRGKVDEQYF
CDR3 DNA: TGTGCCAGCAGCTCGCAAAAGGACAGGGGAAAGGTCGACGAGCAGTACTTC

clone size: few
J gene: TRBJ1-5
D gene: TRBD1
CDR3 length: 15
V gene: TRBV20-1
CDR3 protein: CSALDRGQGNQPQHF
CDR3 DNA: TGCAGTGCGCTAGACAGGGGGCAAGGCAATCAGCCCCAGCATTTT

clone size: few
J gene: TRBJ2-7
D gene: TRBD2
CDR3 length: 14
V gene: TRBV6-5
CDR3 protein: CASSSGLAGVRKYF
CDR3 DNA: TGTGCCAGCAGTTCGGGACTAGCGGGAGTCCGAAAGTACTTC

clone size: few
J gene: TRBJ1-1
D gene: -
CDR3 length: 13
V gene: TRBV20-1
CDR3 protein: CSAGRVLNTEAFF
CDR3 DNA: TGCAGTGCTGGGAGGGTCCTGAACACTGAAGCTTTCTTT

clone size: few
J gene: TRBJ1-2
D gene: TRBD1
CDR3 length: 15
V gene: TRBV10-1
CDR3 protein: CASSDGDSPVYGYTF
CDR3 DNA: TGCGCCAGCAGTGATGGGGACAGTCCCGTCTATGGCTACACCTTC

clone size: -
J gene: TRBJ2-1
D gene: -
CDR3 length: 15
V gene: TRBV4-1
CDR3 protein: CASSQAIGQNNEQFF
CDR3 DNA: TGCGCCAGCAGCCAAGCTATCGGGCAAAACAATGAGCAGTTCTTC

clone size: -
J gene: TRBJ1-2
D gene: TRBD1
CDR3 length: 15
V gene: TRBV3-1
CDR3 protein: CASSQTPGQGKGYTF
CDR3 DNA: TGTGCCAGCAGCCAGACTCCGGGACAGGGCAAAGGCTACACCTTC

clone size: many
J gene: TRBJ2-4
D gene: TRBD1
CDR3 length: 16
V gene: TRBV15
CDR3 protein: CATSRAGTVRGNIQYF
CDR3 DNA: TGTGCCACCAGCAGAGCCGGGACAGTCAGGGGAAACATTCAGTACTTC

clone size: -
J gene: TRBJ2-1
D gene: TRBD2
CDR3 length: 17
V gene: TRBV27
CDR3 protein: CASSQTSGGSTYNEQFF
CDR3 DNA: TGTGCCAGCAGTCAGACTAGCGGGGGATCTACCTACAATGAGCAGTTCTTC

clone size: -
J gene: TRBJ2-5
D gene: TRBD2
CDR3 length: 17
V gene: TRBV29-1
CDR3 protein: CSVGGSLGGYNQETQYF
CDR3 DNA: TGCAGCGTTGGGGGGTCCCTGGGAGGGTACAACCAAGAGACCCAGTACTTC

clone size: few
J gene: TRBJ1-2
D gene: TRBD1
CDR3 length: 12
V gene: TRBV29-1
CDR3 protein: CSADRDSYGYTF
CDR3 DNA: TGCAGCGCGGACAGGGACAGCTATGGCTACACCTTC

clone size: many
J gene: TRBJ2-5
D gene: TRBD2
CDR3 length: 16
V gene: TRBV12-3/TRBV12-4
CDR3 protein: CASSHNGLAVQETQYF
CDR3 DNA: TGTGCCAGCAGTCACAACGGACTAGCAGTACAAGAGACCCAGTACTTC

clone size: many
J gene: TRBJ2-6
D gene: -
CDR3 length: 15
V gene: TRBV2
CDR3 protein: CASSVTQSGANVLTF
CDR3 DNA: TGTGCCAGCAGCGTCACTCAGTCTGGGGCCAACGTCCTGACTTTC

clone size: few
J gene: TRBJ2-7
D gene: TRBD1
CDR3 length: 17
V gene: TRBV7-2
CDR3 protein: CASSLVGGGTGSYEQYF
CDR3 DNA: TGTGCCAGCAGCTTAGTGGGGGGTGGGACAGGGTCCTACGAGCAGTACTTC

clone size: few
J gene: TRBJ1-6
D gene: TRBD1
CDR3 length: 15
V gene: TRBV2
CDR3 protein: CASSESGQYNSPLHF
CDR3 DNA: TGTGCCAGCAGTGAGTCGGGACAGTATAATTCACCCCTCCACTTT

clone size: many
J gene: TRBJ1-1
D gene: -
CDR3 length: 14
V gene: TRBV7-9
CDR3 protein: CASSLVLASGEAFF
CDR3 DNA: TGTGCCAGCAGCTTAGTTCTGGCGTCTGGGGAAGCTTTCTTT

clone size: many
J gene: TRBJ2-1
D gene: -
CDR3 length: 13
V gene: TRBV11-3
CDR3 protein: CASSLSGLNEQFF
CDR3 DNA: TGTGCCAGCAGCTTATCGGGCCTTAATGAGCAGTTCTTC

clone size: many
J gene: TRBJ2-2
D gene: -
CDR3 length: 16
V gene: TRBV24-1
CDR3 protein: CATSDVPNRGGRELFF
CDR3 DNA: TGTGCCACCAGTGATGTTCCCAACAGGGGAGGCCGGGAGCTGTTTTTT

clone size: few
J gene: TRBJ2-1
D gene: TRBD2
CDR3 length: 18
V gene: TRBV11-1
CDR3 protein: CASSPGTSGGYYYNEQFF
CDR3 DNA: TGTGCCAGCAGCCCCGGGACTAGCGGGGGGTACTACTACAATGAGCAGTTCTTC